This T cell receptor beta chain was recorded in a study of graft-versus-host responses after intestinal transplantation. The wider study: For approximately three years after anti-thymocyte globulin induction, all recipients took tacrolimus and steroids.

On this clone itself: Its antigen is currently unknown.

Study-level points and caveats: Patients who carried graft-donor T cell macrochimerism also had high graft-versus-host to host-versus-graft clonal ratios in their allografts. The marrow of recipients harbored GvH clones, and ileum or blood showed some of them first.

After removal of 0 bases from V and 0 bases from J, the junction contained 4 bases not matched to a gene. This CDR3 contains 16 residues. CDR1 and CDR2 (germline): SGHDT, YYEEEE. Some clones are missing from TCRdb's copy, which holds only in-frame ones; the method was immunoSEQ multiplex PCR. Of roughly 100,000 clones listed, about nine tenths are singletons. Sequencing was performed on unstimulated CD8+ T cells sorted from spleen or lymph node cells, taken before transplant. The TCR originated in a human donor who was the organ donor for an intestinal transplant. This chain joins TRBV5-6 and TRBJ2-3; 7 nucleotides match TRBD2. The CDR3 sequence is CASSLGSGPSTDTQYF. The CDR3 DNA is TGTGCCAGCAGCTTGGGTAGCGGGCCTAGCACAGATACGCAGTATTTT.